Only a few counts were recorded for the clone carrying this T cell receptor beta chain. Its target is unknown. The germline V gene has CDR1 SGHTA and CDR2 FQGNSA. The CDR3 length is 18 residues. V lost 1 base to trimming and J lost 0 bases; unmatched junction nucleotides: 11. The data originate from a study of blood T cells in healthy people across ages. Alongside a J-beta primer mix, a sample-barcoded 5' primer served in a second PCR lasting about 7 to 11 cycles. Through a template-switch adaptor with 12 random nucleotides, each cDNA molecule received a tag. TCRdb ran MiXCR on the 5' RACE reads and lists one entry per CDR3 protein. Of fewer than 2 million distinct CDR3 sequences in the sample, roughly 43% were seen once. Study-level points and caveats: Getting older went along with TCR beta diversity per million T cells dropping roughly linearly. Higher diversity and more naive CD4+ cells were features of long-lived donors, compared to aged donors. Observed TCR beta diversity showed a strong correlation with the percentage of naive T cells as measured by flow cytometry.

The genes are TRBV7-2 and TRBJ1-2; 7 bases align to TRBD1. Sequenced: blood. The sequence derives from a human donor in good health. CDR3 in DNA: TGTGCCAGCAGCTTAGTCCACAGGGGATTATTACCTAACTATGGCTACACCTTC. Its protein is CASSLVHRGLLPNYGYTF.